These T cell receptor beta chains were read from a single sample in a study of cytotoxic CD8 clonotypes in ibrutinib-treated CLL. TCRdb's copy holds only in-frame clones and misses some; the assay was immunoSEQ multiplex PCR. The table shows 150,000 or so clones, with more than 75% occurring only once. The sequencing used PBMCs, collected after 36 months of ibrutinib treatment. The receptors were gathered from a human donor with chronic lymphocytic leukemia. The CDR3 runs from the conserved cysteine through the conserved F or W. The D gene is left open where the match is weak. The size field is filled for only some rows; it gives once, few, many or a size class.

V	D	J	size	CDR3	DNA
TRBV9	TRBD1	TRBJ1-2	NA	CASSATGQPFISYGYTF	TGTGCCAGCAGCGCAACGGGACAGCCCTTTATTTCCTATGGCTACACCTTC
TRBV6-5	NA	TRBJ2-7	NA	CASGRGPPSGEQYF	TGTGCCAGCGGGCGGGGGCCACCGAGCGGCGAGCAGTACTTC
TRBV7-3	NA	TRBJ1-2	NA	CASSLTREGTYGYTF	TGTGCCAGCAGCTTAACAAGGGAGGGGACCTATGGCTACACCTTC
TRBV19	TRBD1	TRBJ2-3	once	CASRQGWTQYF	TGTGCCAGTAGACAGGGGTGGACGCAGTATTTT
TRBV6-6	NA	TRBJ2-1	NA	CASSYSGYNEQFF	TGTGCCAGCAGTTACTCGGGGTACAATGAGCAGTTCTTC
TRBV18	NA	TRBJ2-6	NA	CASSPSSRPLWGANVLTF	TGTGCCAGCTCACCCTCAAGCAGGCCCCTTTGGGGGGCCAACGTCCTGACTTTC
TRBV10-3	NA	TRBJ1-6	NA	CAISQRITTNSPLHF	TGTGCCATCAGTCAAAGAATTACAACTAATTCACCCCTCCACTTT
TRBV5-6	NA	TRBJ2-7	once	CASSLTLAYEQYF	TGTGCCAGCAGCTTGACCCTCGCCTACGAGCAGTACTTC
TRBV6-6	NA	TRBJ2-7	once	CASSYSRGAPYEQYF	TGTGCCAGCAGTTACTCAAGGGGGGCCCCCTACGAGCAGTACTTC
TRBV7-6	NA	TRBJ2-2	NA	CASATAHTGELFF	TGTGCCAGTGCGACAGCCCACACCGGGGAGCTGTTTTTT
TRBV15	NA	TRBJ1-5	NA	CATSRDVPEALGNQPQHF	TGTGCCACCAGCAGAGATGTTCCGGAGGCTCTGGGCAATCAGCCCCAGCATTTT
TRBV5-4	TRBD2	TRBJ2-1	NA	CASSRKAGGYNEQFF	TGTGCCAGCAGCAGGAAAGCGGGAGGGTACAATGAGCAGTTCTTC
TRBV13	TRBD1	TRBJ2-7	NA	CASSPRARTGDSYEQYF	TGTGCCAGCAGCCCCAGGGCCCGGACAGGGGACTCCTACGAGCAGTACTTC
TRBV5-1	NA	TRBJ1-3	NA	CASSRYGATGNTIYF	TGCGCCAGCTCCCGTTACGGGGCAACTGGAAACACCATATATTTT
TRBV7-3	NA	TRBJ2-1	NA	CASSLSGYPYNEQFF	TGTGCCAGCAGCTTAAGTGGCTACCCCTACAATGAGCAGTTCTTC
TRBV7-2	NA	TRBJ2-7	NA	CASSEGFGNTYEQYF	TGTGCCAGCAGCGAAGGGTTCGGGAACACCTACGAGCAGTACTTC
TRBV28	NA	TRBJ1-1	NA	CASSLTVGITEAFF	TGTGCCAGCAGTCTGACAGTAGGGATCACTGAAGCTTTCTTT
TRBV19	TRBD1	TRBJ2-7	NA	CASTPNDRGREQYF	TGTGCCAGTACCCCGAATGACAGGGGGCGAGAGCAGTACTTC
TRBV19	TRBD1	TRBJ2-2	NA	CASSRTGKVDTGELFF	TGTGCCAGTAGTCGGACAGGGAAGGTGGACACCGGGGAGCTGTTTTTT
TRBV5-5	TRBD1	TRBJ1-4	NA	CASSFRGANEKLFF	TGTGCCAGCAGCTTCAGGGGGGCTAATGAAAAACTGTTTTTT
TRBV6-5	NA	TRBJ1-2	NA	CASSYSTGLDYGYTF	TGTGCCAGCAGTTACTCGACCGGTCTGGACTATGGCTACACCTTC
TRBV5-6	TRBD2	TRBJ2-5	NA	CASSAGLAGVQETQYF	TGTGCCAGCAGCGCGGGACTAGCGGGGGTCCAAGAGACCCAGTACTTC
TRBV11-2	NA	TRBJ1-2	NA	CASSLVGLGLGTF	TGTGCCAGCAGCTTAGTCGGTTTGGGATTAGGGACCTTC
TRBV5-1	TRBD1	TRBJ2-5	NA	CASTQTGNYQETQYF	TGCGCCAGCACCCAGACAGGGAACTACCAAGAGACCCAGTACTTC
TRBV5-4	TRBD2	TRBJ2-3	NA	CASSQRLATSTDTQYF	TGTGCCAGCAGCCAAAGACTAGCGACTAGCACAGATACGCAGTATTTT
TRBV7-9	NA	TRBJ2-7	NA	CASSFFLASASYEQYF	TGTGCCAGCAGCTTTTTTTTAGCTAGCGCATCCTACGAGCAGTACTTC
TRBV6-1	NA	TRBJ1-3	NA	CASSVGFGNTIYF	TGTGCCAGCAGTGTAGGGTTTGGAAACACCATATATTTT
TRBV2	NA	TRBJ2-1	NA	CASSGLGFDEQFF	TGTGCCAGCAGCGGACTCGGTTTCGATGAGCAGTTCTTC
TRBV6-6	NA	TRBJ2-7	NA	CASSSRILSYEQYF	TGTGCCAGCAGTTCTCGGATCCTCTCCTACGAGCAGTACTTC
TRBV5-5	NA	TRBJ1-6	NA	CASSLDRVYNSPLHF	TGTGCCAGCAGCTTGGACAGGGTTTATAATTCACCCCTCCACTTT
TRBV5-4	TRBD2	TRBJ2-7	NA	CASSLGLAGVEEQYF	TGTGCCAGCAGCCTAGGACTAGCGGGAGTAGAGGAGCAGTACTTC
TRBV18	NA	TRBJ1-1	once	CASSIRTEAFF	TGTGCCAGCTCAATCAGGACTGAAGCTTTCTTT
TRBV18	NA	TRBJ2-5	NA	CASSPSGEETQYF	TGTGCCAGCTCCCCTTCCGGGGAAGAGACCCAGTACTTC
TRBV5-4	TRBD2	TRBJ2-1	NA	CASIKSGLAGTSYNEQFF	TGTGCCAGCATCAAATCGGGGCTAGCGGGGACCTCCTACAATGAGCAGTTCTTC
TRBV2	TRBD2	TRBJ2-3	NA	CASSWGTSGEARDRTDTQYF	TGTGCCAGCAGCTGGGGGACTAGCGGGGAGGCGAGGGATCGCACAGATACGCAGTATTTT
TRBV25-1	NA	TRBJ2-2	NA	CASTQGVNTGELFF	TGTGCCAGCACCCAGGGAGTGAACACCGGGGAGCTGTTTTTT
TRBV18	NA	TRBJ2-1	NA	CASSPQGGGNEQFF	TGTGCCAGCTCACCGCAGGGGGGCGGCAATGAGCAGTTCTTC
TRBV18	TRBD2	TRBJ2-1	NA	CASSPPTRLAGQQFF	TGTGCCAGCTCACCACCCACGAGGCTAGCGGGGCAGCAGTTCTTC
TRBV6-4	NA	TRBJ2-2	NA	CASSEGTGELFF	TGTGCCAGCAGCGAGGGGACCGGGGAGCTGTTTTTT